What follows describes a single T cell receptor beta chain. Its antigen is unknown. With a J-beta primer mix and a sample-barcoded 5' primer, a second PCR ran roughly 6 to 11 cycles. TCRdb itself ran the 5' RACE reads through MiXCR, one entry per CDR3 protein. The sample yields approximately 800,000 distinct CDR3 sequences, about 34% seen once. The sample comes from a study of blood T cells in healthy people across ages. General study points: Per million T cells, the diversity of TCR beta decreased roughly linearly as age advanced. Versus aged donors, long-lived donors had higher diversity and more naive CD4+ cells.

This clonotype was obtained from a man aged 18-30 years in good health. Sample: blood.

Here the CDR3 DNA reads TGTGCCGCGACAAATCCGACTAGCGGGGGGACTAGCACAGATACGCAGTATTTT. It codes for CAATNPTSGGTSTDTQYF. The chain is built from TRBV7-9 and TRBJ2-3, with TRBD2 identical over 13 bases. The trim removed 11 bases at V and 0 bases at J, leaving 14 bases unmatched. Germline assignment: CDR1 SEHNR and CDR2 FQNEAQ (reference sequence). The length of the CDR3 is 18 residues.